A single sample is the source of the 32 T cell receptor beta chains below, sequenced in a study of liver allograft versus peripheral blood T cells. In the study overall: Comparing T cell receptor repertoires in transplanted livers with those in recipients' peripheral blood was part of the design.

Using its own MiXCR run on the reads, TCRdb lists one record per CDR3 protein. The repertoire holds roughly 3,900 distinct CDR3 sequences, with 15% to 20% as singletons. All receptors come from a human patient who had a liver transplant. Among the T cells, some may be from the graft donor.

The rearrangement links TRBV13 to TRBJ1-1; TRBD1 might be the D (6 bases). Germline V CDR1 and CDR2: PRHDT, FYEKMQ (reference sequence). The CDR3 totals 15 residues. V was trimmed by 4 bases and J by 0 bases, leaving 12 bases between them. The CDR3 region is CASSSRRGMNTEAFF. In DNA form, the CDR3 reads TGTGCCAGCAGCTCGCGCAGGGGTATGAACACTGAAGCTTTCTTT.

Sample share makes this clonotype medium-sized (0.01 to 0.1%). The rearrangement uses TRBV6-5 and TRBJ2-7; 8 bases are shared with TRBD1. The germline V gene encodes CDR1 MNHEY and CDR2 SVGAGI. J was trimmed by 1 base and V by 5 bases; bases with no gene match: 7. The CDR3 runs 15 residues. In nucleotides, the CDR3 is TGTGCCAGCAGTATCCGGTGGACAGGGTCCTACGAGCAGTACTTC. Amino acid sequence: CASSIRWTGSYEQYF.

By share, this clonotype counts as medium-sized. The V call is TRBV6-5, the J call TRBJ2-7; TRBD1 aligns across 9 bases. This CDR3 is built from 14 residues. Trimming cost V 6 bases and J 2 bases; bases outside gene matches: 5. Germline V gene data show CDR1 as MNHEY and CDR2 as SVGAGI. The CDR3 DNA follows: TGTGCCAGCAGCTGGGGGACAGGGCCCTACGAGCAGTACTTC. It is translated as CASSWGTGPYEQYF.

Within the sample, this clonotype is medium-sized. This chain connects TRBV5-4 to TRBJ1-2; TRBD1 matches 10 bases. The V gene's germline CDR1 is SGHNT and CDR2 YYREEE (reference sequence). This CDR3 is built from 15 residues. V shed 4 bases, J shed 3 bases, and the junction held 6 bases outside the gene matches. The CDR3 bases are TGTGCCAGCAGCCAAAGGACAGGGGGAGACTATGGCTACACCTTC. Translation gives CASSQRTGGDYGYTF.

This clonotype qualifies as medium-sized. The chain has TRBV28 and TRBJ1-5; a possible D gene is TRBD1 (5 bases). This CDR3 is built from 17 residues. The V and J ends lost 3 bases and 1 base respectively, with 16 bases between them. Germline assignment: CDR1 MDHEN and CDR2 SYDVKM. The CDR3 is CASSFSPTGLSNQPQHF. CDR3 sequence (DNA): TGTGCCAGCAGTTTTTCCCCCACAGGACTCAGCAATCAGCCCCAGCATTTT.

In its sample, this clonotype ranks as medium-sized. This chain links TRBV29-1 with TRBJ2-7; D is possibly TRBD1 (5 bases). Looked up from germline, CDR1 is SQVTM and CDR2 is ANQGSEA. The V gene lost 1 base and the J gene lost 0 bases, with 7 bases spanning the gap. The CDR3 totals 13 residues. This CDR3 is CSVEARDSYEQYF. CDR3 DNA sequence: TGCAGCGTTGAAGCCAGGGACTCCTACGAGCAGTACTTC.

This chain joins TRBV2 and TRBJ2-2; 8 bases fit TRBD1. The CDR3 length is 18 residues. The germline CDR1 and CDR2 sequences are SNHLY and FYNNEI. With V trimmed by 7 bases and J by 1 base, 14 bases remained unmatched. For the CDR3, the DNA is TGTGCCAGCACCCTAACTAACGCAGGGGGCGAGAACACCGGGGAGCTGTTTTTT. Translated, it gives CASTLTNAGGENTGELFF.

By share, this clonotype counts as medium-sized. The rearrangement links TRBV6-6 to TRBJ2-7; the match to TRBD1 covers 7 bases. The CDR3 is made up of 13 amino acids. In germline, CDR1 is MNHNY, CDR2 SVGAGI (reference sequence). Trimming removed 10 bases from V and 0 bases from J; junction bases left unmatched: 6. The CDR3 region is CATWTGDSYEQYF. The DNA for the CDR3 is TGTGCCACCTGGACAGGAGACTCCTACGAGCAGTACTTC.

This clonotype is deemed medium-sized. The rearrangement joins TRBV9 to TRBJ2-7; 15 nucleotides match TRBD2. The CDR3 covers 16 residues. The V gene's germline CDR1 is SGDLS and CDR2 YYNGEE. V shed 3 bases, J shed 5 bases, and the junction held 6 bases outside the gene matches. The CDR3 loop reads CASSEGLAGGSNEQYF. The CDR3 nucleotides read TGTGCCAGCAGCGAGGGACTAGCGGGAGGTAGCAACGAGCAGTACTTC.

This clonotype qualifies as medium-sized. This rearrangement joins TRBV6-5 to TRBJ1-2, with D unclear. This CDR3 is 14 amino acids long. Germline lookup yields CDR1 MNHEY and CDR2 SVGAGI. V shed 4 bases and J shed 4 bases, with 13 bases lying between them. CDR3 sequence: CASSSAPVPYGYTF. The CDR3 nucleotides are TGTGCCAGCAGTTCCGCCCCGGTGCCCTATGGCTACACCTTC.

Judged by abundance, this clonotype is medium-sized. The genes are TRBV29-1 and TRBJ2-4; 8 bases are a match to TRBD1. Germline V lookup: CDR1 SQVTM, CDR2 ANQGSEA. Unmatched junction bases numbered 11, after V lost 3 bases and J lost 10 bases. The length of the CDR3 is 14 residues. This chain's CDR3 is CSVERMTGEAIQYF. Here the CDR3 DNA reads TGCAGCGTTGAGAGAATGACAGGGGAGGCGATTCAGTACTTC. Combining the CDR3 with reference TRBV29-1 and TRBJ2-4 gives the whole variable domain SAVISQKPSRDICQRGTSLTIQCQVDSQVTMMFWYRQQPGQSLTLIATANQGSEATYESGFVIDKFPISRPNLTFSTLTVSNMSPEDSSIYLCSVERMTGEAIQYFGAGTRLSVL.

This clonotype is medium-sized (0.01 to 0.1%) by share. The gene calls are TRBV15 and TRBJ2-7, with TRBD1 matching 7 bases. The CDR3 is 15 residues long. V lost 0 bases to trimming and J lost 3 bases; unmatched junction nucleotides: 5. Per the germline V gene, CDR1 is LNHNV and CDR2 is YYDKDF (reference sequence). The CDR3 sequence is CATSRDLRGLYEQYF. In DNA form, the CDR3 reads TGTGCCACCAGCAGAGATCTGAGGGGGCTCTACGAGCAGTACTTC.

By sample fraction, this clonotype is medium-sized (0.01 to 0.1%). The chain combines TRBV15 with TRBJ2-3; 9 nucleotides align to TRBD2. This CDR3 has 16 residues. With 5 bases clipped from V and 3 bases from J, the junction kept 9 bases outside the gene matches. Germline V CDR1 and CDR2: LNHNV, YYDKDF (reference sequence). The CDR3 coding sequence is TGTGCCACCAGCGGAGGACTAGCGATAGGGACAGATACGCAGTATTTT. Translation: CATSGGLAIGTDTQYF.

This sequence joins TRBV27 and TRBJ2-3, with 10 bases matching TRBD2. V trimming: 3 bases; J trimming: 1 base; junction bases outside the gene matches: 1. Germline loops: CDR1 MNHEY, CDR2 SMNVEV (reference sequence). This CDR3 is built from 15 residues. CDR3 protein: CASSFGTSGTDTQYF. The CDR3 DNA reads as TGTGCCAGCAGTTTCGGGACTAGCGGCACAGATACGCAGTATTTT.

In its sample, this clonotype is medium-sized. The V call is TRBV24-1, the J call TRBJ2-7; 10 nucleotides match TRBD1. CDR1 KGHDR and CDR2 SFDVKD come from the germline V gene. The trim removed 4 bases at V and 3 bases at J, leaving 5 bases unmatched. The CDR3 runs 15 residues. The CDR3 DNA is TGTGCCACCAGTGACCCGGGACAGGGGTACTACGAGCAGTACTTC. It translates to CATSDPGQGYYEQYF.

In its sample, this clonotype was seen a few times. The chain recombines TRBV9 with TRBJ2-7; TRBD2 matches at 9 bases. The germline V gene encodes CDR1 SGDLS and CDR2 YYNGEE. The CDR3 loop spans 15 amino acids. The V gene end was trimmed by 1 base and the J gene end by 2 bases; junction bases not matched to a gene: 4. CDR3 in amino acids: CASSVLAGPTYEQYF. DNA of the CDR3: TGTGCCAGCAGCGTACTAGCGGGGCCAACCTACGAGCAGTACTTC.

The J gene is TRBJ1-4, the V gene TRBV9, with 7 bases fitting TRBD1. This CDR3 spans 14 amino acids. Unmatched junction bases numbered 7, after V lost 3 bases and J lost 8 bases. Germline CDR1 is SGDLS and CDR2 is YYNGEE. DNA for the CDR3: TGTGCCAGCAGCGCTCTCCAGGGGGGCGAAAAACTGTTTTTT. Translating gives CASSALQGGEKLFF.

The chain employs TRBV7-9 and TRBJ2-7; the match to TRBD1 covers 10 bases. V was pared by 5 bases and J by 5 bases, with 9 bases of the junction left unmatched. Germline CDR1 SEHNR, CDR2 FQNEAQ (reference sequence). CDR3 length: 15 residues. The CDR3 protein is CASSPGTGAFNEQYF. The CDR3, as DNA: TGTGCCAGCAGCCCCGGGACAGGGGCTTTCAACGAGCAGTACTTC.

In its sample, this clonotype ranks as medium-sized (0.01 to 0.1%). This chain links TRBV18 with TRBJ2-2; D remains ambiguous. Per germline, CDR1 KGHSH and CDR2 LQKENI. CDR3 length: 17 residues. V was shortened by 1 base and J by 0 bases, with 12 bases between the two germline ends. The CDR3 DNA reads TGTGCCAGCTCACCACTTAGTTTCCAAGCGAACACCGGGGAGCTGTTTTTT. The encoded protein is CASSPLSFQANTGELFF.

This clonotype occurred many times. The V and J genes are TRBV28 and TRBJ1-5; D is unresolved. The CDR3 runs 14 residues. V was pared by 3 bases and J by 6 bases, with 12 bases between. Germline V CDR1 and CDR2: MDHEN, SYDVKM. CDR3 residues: CASSLVGEIQPQHF. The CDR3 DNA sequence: TGTGCCAGCAGTTTGGTGGGCGAAATTCAGCCCCAGCATTTT.

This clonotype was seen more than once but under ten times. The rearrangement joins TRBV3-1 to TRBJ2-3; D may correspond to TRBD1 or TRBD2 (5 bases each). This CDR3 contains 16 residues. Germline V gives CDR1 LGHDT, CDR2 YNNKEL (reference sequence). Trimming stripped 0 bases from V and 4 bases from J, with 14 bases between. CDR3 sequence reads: CASSQDGASLADTQYF. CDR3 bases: TGTGCCAGCAGCCAAGATGGGGCTAGCCTCGCAGATACGCAGTATTTT.

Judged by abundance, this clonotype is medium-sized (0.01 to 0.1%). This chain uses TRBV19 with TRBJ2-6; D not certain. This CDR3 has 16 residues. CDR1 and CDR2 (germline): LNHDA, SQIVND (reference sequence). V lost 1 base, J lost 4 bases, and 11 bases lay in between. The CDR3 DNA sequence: TGTGCCAGTAGTATAGGGGAAGGCGGCGGGGCCAACGTCCTGACTTTC. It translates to CASSIGEGGGANVLTF.

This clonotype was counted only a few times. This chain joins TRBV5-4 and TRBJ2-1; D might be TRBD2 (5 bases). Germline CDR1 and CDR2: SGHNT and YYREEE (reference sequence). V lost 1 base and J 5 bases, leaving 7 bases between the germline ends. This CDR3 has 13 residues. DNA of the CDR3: TGTGCCAGCAGCTTGTCGGGGAACAATGAGCAGTTCTTC. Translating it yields CASSLSGNNEQFF. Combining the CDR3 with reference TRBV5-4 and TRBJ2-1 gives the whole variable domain ETGVTQSPTHLIKTRGQQVTLRCSSQSGHNTVSWYQQALGQGPQFIFQYYREEENGRGNFPPRFSGLQFPNYSSELNVNALELDDSALYLCASSLSGNNEQFFGPGTRLTVL.

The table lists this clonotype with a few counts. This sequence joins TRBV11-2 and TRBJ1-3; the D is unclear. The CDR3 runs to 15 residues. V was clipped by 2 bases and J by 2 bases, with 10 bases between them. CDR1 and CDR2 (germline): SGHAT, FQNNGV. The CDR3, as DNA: TGTGCCAGCAGCTTATTTTTGGGTGCTGGAAACACCATATATTTT. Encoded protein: CASSLFLGAGNTIYF.

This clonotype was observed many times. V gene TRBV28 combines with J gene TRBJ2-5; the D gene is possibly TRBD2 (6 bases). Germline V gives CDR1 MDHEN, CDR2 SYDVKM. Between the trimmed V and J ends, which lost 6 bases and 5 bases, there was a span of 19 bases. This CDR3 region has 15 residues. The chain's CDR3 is CASSTLASPQETQYF. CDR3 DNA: TGTGCCAGCAGCACCCTAGCGAGCCCGCAGGAGACCCAGTACTTC.

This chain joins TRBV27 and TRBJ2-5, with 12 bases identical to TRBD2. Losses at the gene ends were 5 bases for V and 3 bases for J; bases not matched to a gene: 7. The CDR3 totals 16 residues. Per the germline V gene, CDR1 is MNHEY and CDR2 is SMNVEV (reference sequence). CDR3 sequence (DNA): TGTGCCAGCAGTGAAGGACTAGCGGGACTTAAAGAGACCCAGTACTTC. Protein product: CASSEGLAGLKETQYF.

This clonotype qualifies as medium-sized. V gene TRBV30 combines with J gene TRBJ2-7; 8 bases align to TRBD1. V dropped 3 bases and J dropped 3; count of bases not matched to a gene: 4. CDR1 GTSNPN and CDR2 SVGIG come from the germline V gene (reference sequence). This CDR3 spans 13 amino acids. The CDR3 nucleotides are TGTGCCTGGAGCCGAGACAGGGGCTACGAGCAGTACTTC. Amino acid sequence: CAWSRDRGYEQYF.

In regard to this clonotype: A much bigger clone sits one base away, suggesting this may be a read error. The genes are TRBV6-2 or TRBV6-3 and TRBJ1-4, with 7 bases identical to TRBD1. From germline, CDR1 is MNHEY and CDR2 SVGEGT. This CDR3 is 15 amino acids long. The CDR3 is CASSYLGTANEKLSF. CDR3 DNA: TGTGCCAGCAGTTACCTAGGGACAGCAAATGAAAAACTGTCTTTT.

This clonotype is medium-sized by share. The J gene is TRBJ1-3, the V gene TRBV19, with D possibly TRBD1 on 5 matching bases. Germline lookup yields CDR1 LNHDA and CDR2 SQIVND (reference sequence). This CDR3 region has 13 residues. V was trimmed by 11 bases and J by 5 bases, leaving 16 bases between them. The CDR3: CAAGWSARNTIYF. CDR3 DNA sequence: TGTGCCGCAGGGTGGTCCGCGAGAAACACCATATATTTT.

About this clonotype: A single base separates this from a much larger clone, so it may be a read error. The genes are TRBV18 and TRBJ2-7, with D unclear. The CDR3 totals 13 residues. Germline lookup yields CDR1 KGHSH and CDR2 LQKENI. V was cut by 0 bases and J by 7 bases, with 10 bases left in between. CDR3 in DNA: TGTGCCAGCTCACCACCGTCCCGCAATGAGCAGTACTTC. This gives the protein CASSPPSRNEQYF.

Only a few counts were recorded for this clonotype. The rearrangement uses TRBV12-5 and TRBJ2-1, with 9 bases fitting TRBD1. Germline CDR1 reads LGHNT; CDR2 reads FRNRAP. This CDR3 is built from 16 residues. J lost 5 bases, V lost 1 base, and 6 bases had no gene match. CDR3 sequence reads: CASGLGGTGRNNEQFF. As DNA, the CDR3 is TGTGCTAGTGGTTTGGGAGGGACAGGGAGAAACAATGAGCAGTTCTTC.

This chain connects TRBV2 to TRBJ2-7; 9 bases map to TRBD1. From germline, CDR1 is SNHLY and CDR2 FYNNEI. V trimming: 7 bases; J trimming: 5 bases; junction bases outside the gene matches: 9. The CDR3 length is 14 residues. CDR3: CASTPGQGFHEQYF. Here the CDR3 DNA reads TGTGCCAGCACTCCGGGACAGGGCTTCCACGAGCAGTACTTC.